This record looks at one T cell receptor (beta chain) sequence and its context. The entry originates in a study of CD8 T cells in Susac syndrome. The sequenced target, TCR beta, came from blood CD8+ and CD4+ T cells. Controls were healthy donors (matched for age and sex). TEMRA cells were FACS-enriched, and CD8+ and CD4+ T cells were isolated negatively. The ends lost 4 bases at V and 8 bases at J; junction bases unmatched: 8. Germline V gene sequence: CDR1 SGHKS, CDR2 YYEKEE (reference sequence). The CDR3 consists of 14 residues. With random hexamers, roughly 0.45 to 1 ug RNA was reverse transcribed. It was immunoSEQ multiplex PCR that amplified TCR beta CDR3 across 54 Vbeta and 13 Jbeta. Each CDR3 protein is one row after TCRdb ran MiXCR on the immunoSEQ multiplex PCR reads. The sample has 100,000 to 150,000 distinct CDR3 sequences, just under 95% seen once.

The V call is TRBV5-5, the J call TRBJ2-4; 8 positions match TRBD2. The sequenced material came from CD4+ T cells from PBMCs. The sequence came from a human donor in good health. The CDR3 reads CASSPVGGEDIQYF. CDR3 DNA sequence: TGTGCCAGCAGCCCTGTCGGGGGGGAGGACATTCAGTACTTC.